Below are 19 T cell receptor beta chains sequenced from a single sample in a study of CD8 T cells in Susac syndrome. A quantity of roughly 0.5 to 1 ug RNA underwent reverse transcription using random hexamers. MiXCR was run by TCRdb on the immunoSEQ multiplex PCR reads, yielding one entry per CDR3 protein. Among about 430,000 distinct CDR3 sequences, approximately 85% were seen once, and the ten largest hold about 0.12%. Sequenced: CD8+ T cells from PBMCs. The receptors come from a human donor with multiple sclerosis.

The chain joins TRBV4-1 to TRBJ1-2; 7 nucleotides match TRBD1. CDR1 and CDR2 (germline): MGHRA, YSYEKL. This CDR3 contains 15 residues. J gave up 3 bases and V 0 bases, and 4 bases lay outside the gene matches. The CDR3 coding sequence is TGCGCCAGCAGCCAAGATAGAGGGGGCTACTATGGCTACACCTTC. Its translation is CASSQDRGGYYGYTF.

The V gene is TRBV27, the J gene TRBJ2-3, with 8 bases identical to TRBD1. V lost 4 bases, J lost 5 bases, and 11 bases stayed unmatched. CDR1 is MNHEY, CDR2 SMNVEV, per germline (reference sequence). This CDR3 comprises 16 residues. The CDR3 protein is CASSSEQGVRRDTQYF. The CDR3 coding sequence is TGTGCCAGCAGTTCCGAACAGGGGGTAAGGAGAGATACGCAGTATTTT.

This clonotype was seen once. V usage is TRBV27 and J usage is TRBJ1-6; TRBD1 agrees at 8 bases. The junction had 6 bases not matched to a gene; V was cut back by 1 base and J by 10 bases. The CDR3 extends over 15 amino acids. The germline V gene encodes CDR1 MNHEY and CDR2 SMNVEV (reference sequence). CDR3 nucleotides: TGTGCCAGCAGTTTATTGTCCGACAGGGGATCACCCCTCCACTTT. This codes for CASSLLSDRGSPLHF.

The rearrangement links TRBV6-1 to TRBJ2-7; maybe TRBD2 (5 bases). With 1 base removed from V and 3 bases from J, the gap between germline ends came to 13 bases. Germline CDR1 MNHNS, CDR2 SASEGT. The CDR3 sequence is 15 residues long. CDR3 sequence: CASSEVGSVNYEQYF. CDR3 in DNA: TGTGCCAGCAGTGAAGTGGGTAGCGTAAACTACGAGCAGTACTTC.

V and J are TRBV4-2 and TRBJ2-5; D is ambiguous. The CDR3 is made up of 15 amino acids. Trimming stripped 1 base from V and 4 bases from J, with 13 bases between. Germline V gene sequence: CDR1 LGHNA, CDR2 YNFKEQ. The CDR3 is CASSQGKGGVETQYF. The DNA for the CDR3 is TGTGCCAGCAGCCAAGGGAAGGGTGGTGTAGAGACCCAGTACTTC.

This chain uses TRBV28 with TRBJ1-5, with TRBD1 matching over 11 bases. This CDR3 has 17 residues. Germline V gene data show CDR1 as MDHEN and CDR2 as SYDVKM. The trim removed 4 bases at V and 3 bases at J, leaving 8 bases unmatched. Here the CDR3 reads CASSSFPGQGVNQPQHF. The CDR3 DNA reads TGTGCCAGCAGTTCCTTCCCGGGACAGGGGGTCAATCAGCCCCAGCATTTT. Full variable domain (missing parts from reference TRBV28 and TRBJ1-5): DVKVTQSSRYLVKRTGEKVFLECVQDMDHENMFWYRQDPGLGLRLIYFSYDVKMKEKGDIPEGYSVSREKKERFSLILESASTNQTSMYLCASSSFPGQGVNQPQHFGDGTRLSIL.

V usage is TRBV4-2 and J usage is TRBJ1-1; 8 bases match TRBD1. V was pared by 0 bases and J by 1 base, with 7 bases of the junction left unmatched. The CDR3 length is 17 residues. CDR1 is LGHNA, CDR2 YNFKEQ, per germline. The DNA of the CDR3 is TGTGCCAGCAGCCAAGAGGGGTTGACAGGGGCGAACACTGAAGCTTTCTTT. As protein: CASSQEGLTGANTEAFF.

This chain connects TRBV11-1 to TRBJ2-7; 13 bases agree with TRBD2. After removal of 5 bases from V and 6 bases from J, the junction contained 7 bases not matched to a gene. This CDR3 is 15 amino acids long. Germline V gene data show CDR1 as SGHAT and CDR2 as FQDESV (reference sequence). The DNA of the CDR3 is TGTGCCAGCAGCCTGAGCGGGACTAGCGGGACCGAGCAGTACTTC. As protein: CASSLSGTSGTEQYF.

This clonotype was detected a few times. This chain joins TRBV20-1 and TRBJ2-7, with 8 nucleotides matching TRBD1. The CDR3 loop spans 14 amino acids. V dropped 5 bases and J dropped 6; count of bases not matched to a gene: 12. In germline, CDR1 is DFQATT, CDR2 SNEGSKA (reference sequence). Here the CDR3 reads CSAPGRDRMGEQYF. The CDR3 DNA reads TGCAGTGCTCCCGGACGGGACAGGATGGGCGAGCAGTACTTC.

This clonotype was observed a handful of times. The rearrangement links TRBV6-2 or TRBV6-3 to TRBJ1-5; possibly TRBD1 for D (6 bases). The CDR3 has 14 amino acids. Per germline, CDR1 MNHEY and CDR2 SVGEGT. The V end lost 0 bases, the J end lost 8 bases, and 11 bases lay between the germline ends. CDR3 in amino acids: CASSYSQGREPQHF. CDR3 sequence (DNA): TGTGCCAGCAGTTACTCGCAGGGGCGGGAGCCCCAGCATTTT.

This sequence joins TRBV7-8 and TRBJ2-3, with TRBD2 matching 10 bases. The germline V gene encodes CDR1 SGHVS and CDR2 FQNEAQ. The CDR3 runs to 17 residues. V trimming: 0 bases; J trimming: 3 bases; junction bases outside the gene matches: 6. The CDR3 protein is CASSLAASGGGTDTQYF. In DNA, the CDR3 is TGTGCCAGCAGCTTAGCGGCTAGCGGGGGTGGGACAGATACGCAGTATTTT.

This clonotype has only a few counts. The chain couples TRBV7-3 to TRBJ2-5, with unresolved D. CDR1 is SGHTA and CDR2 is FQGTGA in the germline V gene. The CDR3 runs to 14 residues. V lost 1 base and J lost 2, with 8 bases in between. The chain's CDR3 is CASSLIADQETQYF. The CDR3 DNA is TGTGCCAGCAGCTTAATCGCTGATCAAGAGACCCAGTACTTC.

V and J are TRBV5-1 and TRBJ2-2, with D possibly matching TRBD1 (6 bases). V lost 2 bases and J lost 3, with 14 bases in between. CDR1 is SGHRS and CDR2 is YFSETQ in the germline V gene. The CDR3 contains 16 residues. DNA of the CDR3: TGCGCCAGCAGCTTTAGGTGGGGGCGAGACACCGGGGAGCTGTTTTTT. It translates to CASSFRWGRDTGELFF.

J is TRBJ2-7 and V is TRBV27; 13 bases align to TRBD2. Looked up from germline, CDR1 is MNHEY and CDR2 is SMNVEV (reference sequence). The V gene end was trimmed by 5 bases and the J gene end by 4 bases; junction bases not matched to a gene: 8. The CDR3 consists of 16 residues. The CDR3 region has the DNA TGTGCCAGCAGTAGTTGGACTAGCGGGAGCTGGTACGAGCAGTACTTC. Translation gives CASSSWTSGSWYEQYF.

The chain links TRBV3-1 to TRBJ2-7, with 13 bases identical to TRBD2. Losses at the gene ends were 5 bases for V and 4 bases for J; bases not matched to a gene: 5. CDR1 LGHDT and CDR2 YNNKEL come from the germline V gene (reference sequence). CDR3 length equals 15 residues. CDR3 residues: CASSYGLAGAYEQYF. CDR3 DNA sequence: TGTGCCAGCAGCTACGGACTAGCGGGAGCGTACGAGCAGTACTTC.

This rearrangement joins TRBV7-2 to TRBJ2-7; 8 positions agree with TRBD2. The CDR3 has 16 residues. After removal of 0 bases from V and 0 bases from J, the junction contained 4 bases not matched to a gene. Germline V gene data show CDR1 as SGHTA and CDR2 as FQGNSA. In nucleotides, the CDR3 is TGTGCCAGCAGCTTAGCCCCTAGCGGGCCCTCCTACGAGCAGTACTTC. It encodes CASSLAPSGPSYEQYF. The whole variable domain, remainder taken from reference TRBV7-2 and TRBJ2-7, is GAGVSQSPSNKVTEKGKDVELRCDPISGHTALYWYRQSLGQGLEFLIYFQGNSAPDKSGLPSDRFSAERTGGSVSTLTIQRTQQEDSAVYLCASSLAPSGPSYEQYFGPGTRLTVT.

CDR3: CSVEDWTGNGYTF. CDR3 bases: TGCAGCGTTGAAGATTGGACAGGGAATGGCTACACCTTC. The chain carries TRBV29-1 and TRBJ1-2; 8 nucleotides match TRBD1. CDR1 is SQVTM and CDR2 is ANQGSEA in the germline V gene. V shed 0 bases, J shed 6 bases, and the junction held 3 bases outside the gene matches. CDR3 length: 13 amino acids.

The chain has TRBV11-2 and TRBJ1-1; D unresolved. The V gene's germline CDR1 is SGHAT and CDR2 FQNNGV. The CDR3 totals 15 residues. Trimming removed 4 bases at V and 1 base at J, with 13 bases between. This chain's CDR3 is CASSSVWRENTEAFF. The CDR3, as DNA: TGTGCCAGCAGCTCAGTTTGGCGGGAGAACACTGAAGCTTTCTTT.

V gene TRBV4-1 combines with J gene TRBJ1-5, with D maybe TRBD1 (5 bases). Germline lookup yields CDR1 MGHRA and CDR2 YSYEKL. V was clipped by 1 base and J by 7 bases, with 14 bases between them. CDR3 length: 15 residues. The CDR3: CASSQGQGHGQPQHF. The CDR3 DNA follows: TGCGCCAGCAGCCAAGGCCAGGGTCACGGGCAGCCCCAGCATTTT.